This T cell receptor beta chain was identified in a study of T cell responses to AZD1222 COVID-19 vaccine. Study-level findings and limits: Spike-specific TCR repertoires showed rising breadth and depth after two AZD1222 doses. Spike as a whole was targeted by vaccine-associated CD4 TCRs, dominant at 160-218 and 743-854. Baseline testing showed seropositivity in only five to seven AZD1222 recipients.

The V and J ends lost 10 bases and 0 bases, in that order; junction bases with no gene match: 6. This CDR3 region has 13 residues. CDR1 and CDR2 (germline): SEHNR, FQNEAQ (reference sequence). TCRdb's table, derived via immunoSEQ multiplex PCR, lists solely in-frame clones and lacks some. This table has about 100,000 clones, roughly 91% appearing once. Remarks on this clone: Its target is not known.

The chain carries TRBV7-9 and TRBJ2-7; 7 nucleotides agree with TRBD2. The sample was peripheral blood, taken on day 0 of AZD1222 vaccination. This receptor was obtained from an adult in good health. The CDR3 sequence: CAITGGSSYEQYF. In nucleotides, the CDR3 is TGTGCCATCACGGGGGGTAGCTCCTACGAGCAGTACTTC.